This T cell receptor beta chain was sequenced in a study of response to subunit inactivated influenza vaccine. This clonotype was counted only a few times. As yet, its antigen is unknown. TCRdb reanalysed the RT-PCR reads using MiXCR and keeps one entry per CDR3 protein. The table lists 700,000 to 800,000 distinct CDR3 sequences, less than 20% of them singletons, with approximately 10% in the top ten. Unmatched junction bases numbered 10, after V lost 0 bases and J lost 4 bases. The germline V gene encodes CDR1 MNHEY and CDR2 SVGEGT. The CDR3 extends over 17 amino acids. Study results and limitations: It was suggested by the authors that few new T cells are recruited by each seasonal influenza vaccination.

The clonotype was recovered from a man between 45 and 60 years old who received an inactivated influenza vaccine. The specimen was PBMCs from blood, collected approximately 5 days after vaccination. V usage is TRBV6-2 or TRBV6-3 and J usage is TRBJ2-7, with 9 bases that match TRBD1. The CDR3 sequence is CASSYSIRDREGYEQYF. The CDR3 DNA follows: TGTGCCAGCAGTTACTCCATCCGGGACAGGGAAGGGTACGAGCAGTACTTC.